What follows are 28 T cell receptor beta chains derived from one specimen sequenced in a study of human T cells and chemical hapten exposure. Time point: patch test 1, 2 weeks after DPC sensitization. Specified treatment: therapeutic diphenylcyclopropenone sensitization with weekly scalp DPC. MiXCR, applied by TCRdb to the RACE reads, yields one record per CDR3 protein. The data show some 80,000 distinct CDR3 sequences, with roughly 10% seen just once and around 4.2% held by the top ten. This material consisted of whole blood, taken in connection with sensitization to the hapten diphenylcyclopropenone (DPC). The receptor set was obtained from a woman aged 45-59 years with alopecia areata. Some clones in this sample may be carry-over from other donors' samples.

A word on this clonotype: Being one base from a much bigger clone, this may be a read error. CDR3 region: CASSQGQANSEKLFF. As DNA, the CDR3 is TGTGCCAGCAGCCAAGGACAGGCTAATAGTGAAAAACTGTTTTTT. The V call is TRBV4-2, the J call TRBJ1-4, with D possibly matching TRBD1 (6 bases). Germline CDR1 reads LGHNA; CDR2 reads YNFKEQ. Trimming took off 1 base at V and 7 bases at J, with 13 bases between the two ends. There are 15 residues in the CDR3.

This clonotype was seen many times. The rearrangement joins TRBV25-1 to TRBJ2-3, with 8 positions matching TRBD2. CDR3 length: 14 amino acids. CDR1 is MGHDK and CDR2 is SYGVNS in the germline V gene. V shed 9 bases and J 7 bases; nucleotides not matched to a gene: 12. CDR3: CASNKAGAIYTQYF. CDR3 nucleotide sequence: TGTGCCAGTAATAAAGCGGGAGCAATATATACGCAGTATTTT. The full variable domain, with the rest looked up from reference TRBV25-1 and TRBJ2-3, is EADIYQTPRYLVIGTGKKITLECSQTMGHDKMYWYQQDPGMELHLIHYSYGVNSTEKGDLSSESTVSRIRTEHFPLTLESARPSHTSQYLCASNKAGAIYTQYFGPGTRLTVL.

In this sample, this clonotype turned up many times. The chain joins TRBV2 to TRBJ2-1; TRBD2 agrees at 9 bases. Germline-derived CDR1 and CDR2 are SNHLY and FYNNEI. This CDR3 spans 16 amino acids. J gave up 0 bases and V 6 bases, and 6 bases lay outside the gene matches. The CDR3 DNA is TGTGCCAGCAGCTCCGCACTAGCGGGCTCCTACAATGAGCAGTTCTTC. This sequence encodes CASSSALAGSYNEQFF.

The chain carries TRBV3-1 and TRBJ2-5, with no clear D. V lost 0 bases and J 5 bases, leaving 22 bases between the germline ends. Germline assignment: CDR1 LGHDT and CDR2 YNNKEL (reference sequence). The CDR3 is 18 amino acids. The CDR3 here is CASSQEARANFLIETQYF. The CDR3 DNA reads as TGTGCCAGCAGCCAAGAGGCTCGGGCCAACTTCTTAATCGAGACCCAGTACTTC.

This clonotype was seen only a few times. The rearrangement uses TRBV10-1 and TRBJ2-7; 8 bases fit TRBD2. The CDR3 consists of 15 residues. The germline CDR1 and CDR2 sequences are WNHNN and SYGVQD (reference sequence). V lost 3 bases and J lost 5; bases outside the gene matches: 9. The CDR3 DNA is TGCGCCAGCAGTGATCTGTCTAGCGGGCGTAACGAGCAGTACTTC. This encodes CASSDLSSGRNEQYF.

Only one count was recorded for this clonotype. The chain recombines TRBV7-9 with TRBJ2-7, with D perhaps matching TRBD2 (6 bases). Germline V gene sequence: CDR1 SEHNR, CDR2 FQNEAQ (reference sequence). Trimming took off 6 bases at V and 3 bases at J, with 18 bases between the two ends. The length of the CDR3 is 15 residues. The CDR3 loop reads CASSPGAGQHYEQYF. The CDR3 DNA follows: TGTGCCAGCAGTCCCGGCGCGGGGCAGCACTACGAGCAGTACTTC. The complete variable domain, with remaining parts taken from reference TRBV7-9 and TRBJ2-7, reads DTGVSQNPRHKITKRGQNVTFRCDPISEHNRLYWYRQTLGQGPEFLTYFQNEAQLEKSRLLSDRFSAERPKGSFSTLEIQRTEQGDSAMYLCASSPGAGQHYEQYFGPGTRLTVT.

This clonotype was counted a few times. The rearrangement joins TRBV7-3 to TRBJ2-1, with 9 nucleotides matching TRBD2. This CDR3 is built from 16 residues. J lost 3 bases, V lost 5 bases, and 8 bases had no gene match. Germline values: CDR1 SGHTA, CDR2 FQGTGA. The CDR3 DNA reads TGTGCCAGCAGCCCTAGCTTGACTAGCGGCTACAATGAGCAGTTCTTC. It codes for CASSPSLTSGYNEQFF.

This clonotype was seen many times. This rearrangement joins TRBV7-9 to TRBJ2-1; D is unclear. The CDR3 is made up of 15 amino acids. CDR1 and CDR2 (germline): SEHNR, FQNEAQ (reference sequence). V was cut by 4 bases and J by 2 bases, with 12 bases left in between. In DNA form, the CDR3 reads TGTGCCAGCAGCTCCGCCGACACGACCTACAATGAGCAGTTCTTC. It translates to CASSSADTTYNEQFF.

The sample holds many counts of this clonotype. The genes are TRBV27 and TRBJ1-5; D uncertain. V was shortened by 6 bases and J by 4 bases, with 13 bases between the two germline ends. The CDR3 has 14 amino acids. The germline gives CDR1 MNHEY, CDR2 SMNVEV (reference sequence). The chain's CDR3 is CASSPSRGNQPQHF. The CDR3 coding sequence is TGTGCCAGCAGCCCATCCCGAGGGAATCAGCCCCAGCATTTT.

This clonotype has only a few counts. The J gene is TRBJ2-7, the V gene TRBV18; D remains unclear. The V end lost 3 bases, the J end lost 4 bases, and 19 bases lay between the germline ends. This CDR3 has 16 amino acids. Per the germline V gene, CDR1 is KGHSH and CDR2 is LQKENI. For the CDR3, the DNA is TGTGCCAGCTCACCTAGTCCGGGCGGCCAACTTTACGAGCAGTACTTC. It encodes CASSPSPGGQLYEQYF.

The chain is built from TRBV29-1 and TRBJ1-1, with 7 bases lining up with TRBD1. The germline CDR1 and CDR2 sequences are SQVTM and ANQGSEA. The CDR3 has 11 residues. The ends lost 7 bases at V and 7 bases at J; junction bases unmatched: 6. CDR3: CSADRASEAFF. For the CDR3, the DNA is TGCAGCGCTGACAGGGCGAGTGAAGCTTTCTTT. Full variable domain (remainder filled in from reference TRBV29-1 and TRBJ1-1): SAVISQKPSRDICQRGTSLTIQCQVDSQVTMMFWYRQQPGQSLTLIATANQGSEATYESGFVIDKFPISRPNLTFSTLTVSNMSPEDSSIYLCSADRASEAFFGQGTRLTVV.

J is TRBJ2-3 and V is TRBV5-1; possibly TRBD1 for D (6 bases). CDR1 and CDR2 (germline): SGHRS, YFSETQ. The V end was cut by 0 bases, the J end by 4 bases, with 12 bases between. The CDR3 runs to 15 residues. CDR3 region: CASSLAGARSDTQYF. DNA for the CDR3: TGCGCCAGCAGCTTGGCAGGGGCTCGATCAGATACGCAGTATTTT. The whole variable domain, filled in from reference TRBV5-1 and TRBJ2-3, reads KAGVTQTPRYLIKTRGQQVTLSCSPISGHRSVSWYQQTPGQGLQFLFEYFSETQRNKGNFPGRFSGRQFSNSRSEMNVSTLELGDSALYLCASSLAGARSDTQYFGPGTRLTVL.

There are many counts of this clonotype. This chain joins TRBV2 and TRBJ2-4; D uncertain. The V end lost 4 bases, the J end lost 0 bases, and 19 bases lay between the germline ends. The CDR3 totals 18 residues. Germline assignment: CDR1 SNHLY and CDR2 FYNNEI. In DNA form, the CDR3 reads TGTGCCAGCAGTGTTTCGGCCAGAACCGACGTAGCCAAAAACATTCAGTACTTC. Translated, it gives CASSVSARTDVAKNIQYF.

In this sample, this clonotype turned up a few times. The gene calls are TRBV30 and TRBJ1-6; D unresolved. The germline V gene has CDR1 GTSNPN and CDR2 SVGIG (reference sequence). V gave up 1 base and J gave up 5 bases, with 9 bases separating them. The CDR3 covers 14 residues. The CDR3 DNA is TGTGCCTGGAGTGACCTGATTAATAATTCACCCCTCCACTTT. It encodes CAWSDLINNSPLHF.

For the CDR3, the DNA is TGTGCCAGCAGTTTGGGACCAAAGAATGGCTACACCTTC. Translated: CASSLGPKNGYTF. The J gene is TRBJ1-2, the V gene TRBV6-2 or TRBV6-3; tentatively, D is TRBD1 (5 bases). The CDR3 runs 13 residues. Germline V CDR1 and CDR2: MNHEY, SVGEGT. Trimming took 4 bases from V and 6 from J, leaving 12 bases between them.

The V gene is TRBV28, the J gene TRBJ1-2; the D is unclear. Germline assignment: CDR1 MDHEN and CDR2 SYDVKM. V was trimmed by 7 bases and J by 3 bases, leaving 9 bases between them. The CDR3 totals 12 residues. This CDR3 reads CASNQLYYGYTF. CDR3 sequence (DNA): TGTGCCAGCAATCAACTGTACTATGGCTACACCTTC.

This clonotype was counted many times. This rearrangement joins TRBV10-1 to TRBJ2-2, with 7 positions matching TRBD1. Losses at the gene ends were 11 bases for V and 0 bases for J; bases not matched to a gene: 6. The V gene's germline CDR1 is WNHNN and CDR2 SYGVQD (reference sequence). The CDR3 contains 14 residues. The CDR3 DNA follows: TGCGCCTCACGGGGACAGACGAACACCGGGGAGCTGTTTTTT. Amino acid sequence: CASRGQTNTGELFF.

The table lists this clonotype with a few counts. This chain connects TRBV6-5 to TRBJ1-2; TRBD1 agrees at 11 bases. The CDR3 loop spans 16 amino acids. V lost 0 bases to trimming and J lost 7 bases; unmatched junction nucleotides: 7. CDR1 MNHEY and CDR2 SVGAGI come from the germline V gene. This chain's CDR3 is CASSYSGTGGLSGYTF. The CDR3 DNA is TGTGCCAGCAGTTACTCCGGGACAGGGGGGTTGAGTGGCTACACCTTC.

The CDR3 nucleotides are TGTGCCAGCAGCATCTGGACAGGGGGCAAGGGAGGCTACACCTTC. It encodes CASSIWTGGKGGYTF. The gene calls are TRBV28 and TRBJ1-2, with 11 bases lining up with TRBD1. The V gene end was trimmed by 6 bases and the J gene end by 8 bases; junction bases not matched to a gene: 11. Germline CDR1 reads MDHEN; CDR2 reads SYDVKM. The CDR3 is made up of 15 amino acids.

This clonotype was detected a few times. This chain joins TRBV5-6 and TRBJ2-7; 13 bases align to TRBD2. The CDR3 has 17 residues. J lost 9 bases, V lost 1 base, and 13 bases had no gene match. In germline, CDR1 is SGHDT, CDR2 YYEEEE. The DNA of the CDR3 is TGTGCCAGCAGCTTGAAGAGCCCCACTAGCGGGAGGGCCGGGCAGTACTTC. Protein product: CASSLKSPTSGRAGQYF.

The chain carries TRBV6-1 and TRBJ1-1, with D maybe TRBD1 (5 bases). Between the trimmed V and J ends, which lost 5 bases and 1 base, there was a span of 14 bases. Germline-derived CDR1 and CDR2 are MNHNS and SASEGT. The CDR3 totals 15 residues. The DNA for the CDR3 is TGTGCCAGCAGTTCAGGGCCGCTAACGAACACTGAAGCTTTCTTT. Encoded protein: CASSSGPLTNTEAFF.

This clonotype was picked up a small number of times. This chain joins TRBV21-1 and TRBJ1-5. TRBV21-1 is a pseudogene locus. The CDR3 covers 17 residues. CDR3 DNA sequence: TGTGCCAGCAGCAAAGAGAGGGCCCTCCGGGACAATCAGCCCCAGCATTTT. Its translation is CASSKERALRDNQPQHF.

The rearrangement joins TRBV7-3 to TRBJ2-1; unclear D gene. Germline V gene lookup returns CDR1 SGHTA and CDR2 FQGTGA. The ends were cut back, 4 bases at V and 6 bases at J, with 4 bases in the middle. The CDR3 spans 11 residues. CDR3 region: CASSSTNEQFF. In DNA form, the CDR3 reads TGTGCCAGCAGCTCTACCAATGAGCAGTTCTTC. The full variable domain, with the rest looked up from reference TRBV7-3 and TRBJ2-1, is GAGVSQTPSNKVTEKGKYVELRCDPISGHTALYWYRQSLGQGPEFLIYFQGTGAADDSGLPNDRFFAVRPEGSVSTLKIQRTERGDSAVYLCASSSTNEQFFGPGTRLTVL.

The chain has TRBV11-2 and TRBJ1-1; unclear D gene. There are 15 residues in the CDR3. Germline lookup yields CDR1 SGHAT and CDR2 FQNNGV. V was cut by 1 base and J by 1 base, with 10 bases left in between. CDR3 amino acids: CASSLAPRGNTEAFF. The CDR3 DNA follows: TGTGCCAGCAGCTTAGCCCCAAGAGGGAACACTGAAGCTTTCTTT.

The J gene is TRBJ1-1, the V gene TRBV30, with D uncertain. V gave up 0 bases and J gave up 0 bases, with 5 bases separating them. The CDR3 spans 13 residues. The V gene's germline CDR1 is GTSNPN and CDR2 SVGIG (reference sequence). CDR3 in DNA: TGTGCCTGGAGTGTAATCCTGAACACTGAAGCTTTCTTT. Translated: CAWSVILNTEAFF.

This clonotype was observed a few times. V usage is TRBV2 and J usage is TRBJ1-2; perhaps TRBD1 as D (6 bases). Between the trimmed V and J ends, which lost 8 bases and 3 bases, there was a span of 7 bases. Germline V gene data show CDR1 as SNHLY and CDR2 as FYNNEI. The CDR3 has 11 amino acids. The CDR3 coding sequence is TGTGCCAGCTCAGGGGACTATGGCTACACCTTC. Amino acids: CASSGDYGYTF.

This clonotype was detected a few times. The chain links TRBV6-1 to TRBJ2-7; D ambiguous. Between the trimmed V and J ends, which lost 2 bases and 7 bases, there was a span of 9 bases. This CDR3 spans 12 amino acids. Germline values: CDR1 MNHNS, CDR2 SASEGT. Here the CDR3 DNA reads TGTGCCAGCAGTGAACCACCCTGGGAGCAGTACTTC. Translation gives CASSEPPWEQYF.

This clonotype appeared many times. V usage is TRBV3-1 and J usage is TRBJ2-7; maybe TRBD2 (6 bases). Germline CDR1 is LGHDT and CDR2 is YNNKEL (reference sequence). Trimming shortened V by 7 bases and J by 2 bases, and 12 bases separated the two germline ends. This CDR3 is 13 amino acids long. The CDR3 protein is CASIGSSAYEQYF. The CDR3 DNA reads as TGTGCCAGCATCGGGTCTAGCGCCTACGAGCAGTACTTC.